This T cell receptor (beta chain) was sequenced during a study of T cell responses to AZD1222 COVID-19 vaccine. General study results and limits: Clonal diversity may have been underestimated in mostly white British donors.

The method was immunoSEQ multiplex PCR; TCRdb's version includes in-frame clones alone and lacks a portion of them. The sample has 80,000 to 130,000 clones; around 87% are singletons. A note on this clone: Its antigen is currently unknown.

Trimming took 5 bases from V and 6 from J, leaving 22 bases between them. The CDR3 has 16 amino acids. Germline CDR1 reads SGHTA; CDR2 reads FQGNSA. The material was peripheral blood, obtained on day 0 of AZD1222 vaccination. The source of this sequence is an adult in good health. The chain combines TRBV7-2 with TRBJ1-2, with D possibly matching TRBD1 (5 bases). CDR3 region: CASSEYRDPDPDGYTF. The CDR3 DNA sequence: TGTGCCAGCAGCGAGTATCGGGACCCAGATCCTGATGGCTACACCTTC.